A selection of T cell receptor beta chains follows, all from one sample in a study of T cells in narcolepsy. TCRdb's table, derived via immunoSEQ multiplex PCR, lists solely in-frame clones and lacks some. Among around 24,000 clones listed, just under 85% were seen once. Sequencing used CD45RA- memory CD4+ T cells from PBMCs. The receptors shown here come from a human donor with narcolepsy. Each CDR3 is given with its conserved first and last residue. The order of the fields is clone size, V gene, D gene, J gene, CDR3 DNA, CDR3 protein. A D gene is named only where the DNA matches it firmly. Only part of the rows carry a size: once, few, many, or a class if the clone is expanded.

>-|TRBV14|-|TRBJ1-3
TGTGCCAGCAGCCAAGCCCGCTTCAGGGTGAGCTCTGGAAACACCATATATTTT
CASSQARFRVSSGNTIYF
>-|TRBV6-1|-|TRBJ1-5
TGTGCCAGCAGTGAATCGATCCGTGGTAATCAGCCCCAGCATTTT
CASSESIRGNQPQHF
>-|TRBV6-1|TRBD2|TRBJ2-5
TGTGCCAGCAGTCCCCGGACTAGAAAAGAGACCCAGTACTTC
CASSPRTRKETQYF
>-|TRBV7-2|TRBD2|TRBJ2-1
TGTGCCAGCAGCCCGGGACTAGCGGGAGCCTACAATGAGCAGTTCTTC
CASSPGLAGAYNEQFF
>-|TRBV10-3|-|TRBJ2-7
TGTGCCATCTCTCGGGACTTATCCTTTTACGAGCAGTACTTC
CAISRDLSFYEQYF
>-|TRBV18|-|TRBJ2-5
TGTGCCAGCTCACCTTCGCAAGAGACCCAGTACTTC
CASSPSQETQYF
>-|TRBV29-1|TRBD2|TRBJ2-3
TGCAGCGTTGAGGCGAGGGCGGGAGCCCCAGATACGCAGTATTTT
CSVEARAGAPDTQYF
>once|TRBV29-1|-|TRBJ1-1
TGCAGCGTATCTAGGGGGGGCATGAACACTGAAGCTTTCTTT
CSVSRGGMNTEAFF
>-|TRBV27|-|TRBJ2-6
TGTGCCAGCAAGGGGGTCTACTCTGGGGCCAACGTCCTGACTTTC
CASKGVYSGANVLTF
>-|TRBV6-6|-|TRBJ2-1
TGTGCCAGCAGTTACGGTTCAGGGGTTCCCAATGAGCAGTTCTTC
CASSYGSGVPNEQFF
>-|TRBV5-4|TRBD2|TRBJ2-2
TGTGCCAGCAGCTTGTTACTAGCGGGATCGGACACCGGGGAGCTGTTTTTT
CASSLLLAGSDTGELFF
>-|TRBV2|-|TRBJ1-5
TGTGCCAGCAGTGGGACACAACATCAGCCCCAGCATTTT
CASSGTQHQPQHF
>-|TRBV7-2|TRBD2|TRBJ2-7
TGTGCCAGCAGCATTAGCGGGAGGGCCTACGAGCAGTACTTC
CASSISGRAYEQYF
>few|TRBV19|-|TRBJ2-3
TGTGCCAGTAGTGACCTCTCCCGCACAGATACGCAGTATTTT
CASSDLSRTDTQYF
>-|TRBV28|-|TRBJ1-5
TGTGCCAGCAGTTTACGCCCCTTCGGCAGGGAGGTCACTCAGCCCCAGCATTTT
CASSLRPFGREVTQPQHF
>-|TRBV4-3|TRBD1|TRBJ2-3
TGCGCCAGCAGCCAAGATAGCGGACAGGGGGCAGATACGCAGTATTTT
CASSQDSGQGADTQYF
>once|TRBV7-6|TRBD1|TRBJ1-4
TGTGCCAGCAGCCGAGGGGGCGCCTATGAAAAACTGTTTTTT
CASSRGGAYEKLFF
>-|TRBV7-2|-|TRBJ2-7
TGTGCCAGCAGCTTAGGTATGGCACCGGGAGAGTACGAGCAGTACTTC
CASSLGMAPGEYEQYF
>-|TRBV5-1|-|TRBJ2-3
TGCGCCAGCAGCTTGGTACTAGCAAACACAGATACGCAGTATTTT
CASSLVLANTDTQYF
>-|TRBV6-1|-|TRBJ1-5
TGTGCCAGCACGAAGGGGTGGGGCAATCAGCCCCAGCATTTT
CASTKGWGNQPQHF
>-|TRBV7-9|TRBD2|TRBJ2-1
TGTGCCAGCAGCCACAAAACGGGACTAGCGGTATGGCAGTTCTTC
CASSHKTGLAVWQFF
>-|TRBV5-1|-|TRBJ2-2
TGCGCCAGCAGCCCCGAGGGGAACACCGGGGAGCTGTTTTTT
CASSPEGNTGELFF
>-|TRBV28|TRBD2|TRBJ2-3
TGTGCCAGCAGTTCGAGGACTAGCGGGAGTGCAGATACGCAGTATTTT
CASSSRTSGSADTQYF
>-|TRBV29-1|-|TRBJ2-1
TGCAGCGTAGAGTGGGGAAACAATGAGCAGTTCTTC
CSVEWGNNEQFF
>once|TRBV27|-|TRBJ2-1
TGTGCCAGCAGGGAGATTAGCCCCTACAATGAGCAGTTCTTC
CASREISPYNEQFF
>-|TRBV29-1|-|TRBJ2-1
TGCAGCGTTGCCAGTTACAATGAGCAGTTCTTC
CSVASYNEQFF
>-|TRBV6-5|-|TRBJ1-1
TGTGCCAGCCTAGACAGGAGGTACACTGAAGCTTTCTTT
CASLDRRYTEAFF
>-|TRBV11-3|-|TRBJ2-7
TGTGCCAGCAGCTCGCGTTGGGACGAGCAGTACTTC
CASSSRWDEQYF
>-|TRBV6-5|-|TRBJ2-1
TGTGCCAGCAGGGCGGCCGGGGAGCAGTTCTTC
CASRAAGEQFF
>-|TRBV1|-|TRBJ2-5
TGCACCAGCAGCCAAGGTAGCGGGTTCCAAGAGACCCAGTACTTC
CTSSQGSGFQETQYF
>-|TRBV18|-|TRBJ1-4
TGTGCCAGCTCTCTTCTGGCTCCGATAGCTAATGAAAAACTGTTTTTT
CASSLLAPIANEKLFF
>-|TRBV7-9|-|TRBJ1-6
TGTGCCAGCAGCTTAGGGATCGGGCTGAATAATTCACCCCTCCACTTT
CASSLGIGLNNSPLHF
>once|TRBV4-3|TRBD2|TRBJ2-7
TGCGCCAGCAGCTATAGACTAGCGGTTTCCTACGAGCAGTACTTC
CASSYRLAVSYEQYF
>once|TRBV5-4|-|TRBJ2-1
TGTGCCAGCAGCTTGGGACGGAATGAGCAGTTCTTC
CASSLGRNEQFF
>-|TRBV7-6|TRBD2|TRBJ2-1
TGTGCCAGCAGCTTAGGGGCAATAGCGGGGATTAATGAGCAGTTCTTC
CASSLGAIAGINEQFF
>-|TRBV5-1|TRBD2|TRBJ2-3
TGCGCCAGCAGCTTGGGGACTAGCGGGAGTCAAAATACGCAGTATTTT
CASSLGTSGSQNTQYF
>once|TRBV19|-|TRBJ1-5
TGTGCCAGTAGTACACAATTGGAGCCCCAGCATTTT
CASSTQLEPQHF
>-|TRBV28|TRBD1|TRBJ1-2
TGTGCCAGCGCAGGGGGCAGGGACTATGGCTACACCTTC
CASAGGRDYGYTF
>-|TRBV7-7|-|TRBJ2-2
TGTGCTAGCAGCTTAGTGGGCAGCGGGGAGCTGTTTTTT
CASSLVGSGELFF